The next 18 T cell receptor beta chains were all read from a single sample in a study of OX40 agonist ivuxolimab in advanced cancers. Sequenced by immunoSEQ multiplex PCR; TCRdb stores in-frame clones only, minus some. The data hold tens of thousands of clones, with about 88% observed a single time. The source material was CD4+ or CD8+ T cells sorted from blood, sampled in a trial of the OX40 agonist ivuxolimab. The receptors here all came from an adult with an advanced solid tumor such as melanoma, head and neck, liver or kidney cancer.

The CDR3 nucleotides are TGCGCCAGCAGCAGAGGGACGGAGATCACCGGGGAGCTGTTTTTT. Its translation: CASSRGTEITGELFF. The rearrangement links TRBV5-1 to TRBJ2-2; D tentatively reads TRBD1 or TRBD2 (5 bases each). The CDR3 runs 15 residues. The germline V gene encodes CDR1 SGHRS and CDR2 YFSETQ. Trimming left V 4 bases short and J 4 bases short, with 14 bases between.

This rearrangement joins TRBV6-1 to TRBJ1-6; D remains unclear. Trimming pared 2 bases from V and 10 bases from J, leaving 3 bases between. CDR3 length: 11 amino acids. CDR1 is MNHNS and CDR2 is SASEGT in the germline V gene. CDR3 coding DNA: TGTGCCAGCAGTGAAAACTCACCCCTCCACTTT. This codes for CASSENSPLHF.

The V call is TRBV11-2, the J call TRBJ2-7, with 8 positions matching TRBD1. The V and J ends lost 4 bases and 0 bases, in that order; junction bases with no gene match: 11. CDR1 is SGHAT, CDR2 FQNNGV, per germline. The length of the CDR3 is 17 residues. This CDR3 reads CASSSSSDRGSSYEQYF. The CDR3 nucleotides read TGTGCCAGCAGCTCCTCCTCCGACAGGGGATCCTCCTACGAGCAGTACTTC.

The DNA of the CDR3 is TGTGCCAGCAGACCCAAAGCGGGAGGGGCCCGCGAGCAGTACTTC. This codes for CASRPKAGGAREQYF. V usage is TRBV28 and J usage is TRBJ2-7; 10 nucleotides match TRBD2. Germline trimming cut 6 bases from V and 6 bases from J; bases unmatched to any gene: 11. CDR1 MDHEN and CDR2 SYDVKM come from the germline V gene. This CDR3 comprises 15 residues.

The rearrangement links TRBV5-4 to TRBJ2-3; D is possibly TRBD2 (5 bases). With 3 bases removed from V and 8 bases from J, the gap between germline ends came to 13 bases. CDR3 length equals 13 residues. Looked up from germline, CDR1 is SGHNT and CDR2 is YYREEE (reference sequence). For the CDR3, the DNA is TGTGCCAGCAGCTCCTGGACTGACACTACGCAGTATTTT. This sequence encodes CASSSWTDTTQYF.

The V gene is TRBV2, the J gene TRBJ2-1, with 7 bases matching TRBD2. V lost 2 bases and J lost 2; bases outside the gene matches: 6. This CDR3 has 16 amino acids. Germline CDR1 and CDR2: SNHLY and FYNNEI. CDR3: CASSEQGGSAYNEQFF. The CDR3 DNA follows: TGTGCCAGCAGTGAACAAGGCGGGAGTGCCTACAATGAGCAGTTCTTC.

The J gene is TRBJ1-2, the V gene TRBV6-6; possible D gene TRBD1, 6 bases. The germline V gene has CDR1 MNHNY and CDR2 SVGAGI (reference sequence). Deletions cut 7 bases from V and 8 bases from J, with 17 bases between. The CDR3 covers 13 residues. The CDR3 sequence: CASNPRGEHGYTF. The CDR3 coding sequence is TGTGCCAGCAATCCTAGGGGGGAGCACGGCTACACCTTC.

This clone was detected only once. V and J are TRBV7-2 and TRBJ1-5, with a weak D call TRBD1 (5 bases). Trimming cost V 3 bases and J 5 bases, with 11 bases left between them. Per germline, CDR1 SGHTA and CDR2 FQGNSA. This CDR3 comprises 14 residues. Here the CDR3 reads CASSFSGRDQPQHF. DNA for the CDR3: TGTGCCAGCAGCTTTTCAGGGAGAGATCAGCCCCAGCATTTT.

The chain is built from TRBV27 and TRBJ2-5, with D possibly being TRBD1 (5 bases). The V and J ends lost 4 bases and 5 bases respectively, with 8 bases between them. Germline CDR1 is MNHEY and CDR2 is SMNVEV (reference sequence). This CDR3 contains 12 residues. CDR3 bases: TGTGCCAGCAGTTCTAAGGGGGAGACCCAGTACTTC. This translates into CASSSKGETQYF.

The genes are TRBV6-5 and TRBJ1-1; D gene unclear. The CDR3 is made up of 12 amino acids. Germline loops: CDR1 MNHEY, CDR2 SVGAGI. Trimming cost V 6 bases and J 6 bases, with 11 bases left between them. The CDR3 region has the DNA TGTGCCAGCAGGGTATCGACTTCTGAAGCTTTCTTT. This gives the protein CASRVSTSEAFF.

This chain joins TRBV19 and TRBJ1-5; D is unclear. The V end lost 7 bases, the J end lost 3 bases, and 7 bases lay between the germline ends. CDR3 length: 12 amino acids. Germline V gene sequence: CDR1 LNHDA, CDR2 SQIVND (reference sequence). For the CDR3, the DNA is TGTGCCAGTAAGGACTCCAATCAGCCCCAGCATTTT. Translation: CASKDSNQPQHF.

V usage is TRBV18 and J usage is TRBJ2-1; 7 nucleotides align to TRBD2. V trimming: 4 bases; J trimming: 1 base; junction bases outside the gene matches: 1. Per the germline V gene, CDR1 is KGHSH and CDR2 is LQKENI. CDR3 length equals 14 residues. CDR3 DNA: TGTGCCAGCTCACGCGGGGGTTCCTACAATGAGCAGTTCTTC. This translates into CASSRGGSYNEQFF.

The rearrangement links TRBV10-1 to TRBJ2-3; tentatively, D is TRBD1 or TRBD2 (5 bases each). In germline, CDR1 is WNHNN, CDR2 SYGVQD (reference sequence). This CDR3 is built from 17 residues. Between the trimmed V and J ends, which lost 5 bases and 1 base, there was a span of 19 bases. The CDR3 coding sequence is TGCGCCAGCAGTCTTGGGACGGTATCGGGCGGCACAGATACGCAGTATTTT. Protein: CASSLGTVSGGTDTQYF.

The chain employs TRBV6-5 and TRBJ1-5; the match to TRBD1 covers 9 bases. The CDR3 sequence is 15 residues long. Germline-derived CDR1 and CDR2 are MNHEY and SVGAGI. V trimming: 3 bases; J trimming: 6 bases; junction bases outside the gene matches: 6. CDR3 region: CASSYDRGVSQPQHF. The CDR3 coding sequence is TGTGCCAGCAGTTATGACAGGGGGGTCAGTCAGCCCCAGCATTTT.

This chain joins TRBV6-1 and TRBJ2-1; TRBD2 is a possible D gene (6 bases). The length of the CDR3 is 17 residues. Germline CDR1 is MNHNS and CDR2 is SASEGT. Trimming removed 4 bases at V and 5 bases at J, with 21 bases between. Here the CDR3 reads CASSVQFTGTVNNEQFF. CDR3 nucleotides: TGTGCCAGCAGTGTACAGTTTACCGGGACTGTGAACAATGAGCAGTTCTTC.

The rearrangement uses TRBV7-2 and TRBJ2-7, with TRBD1 matching 9 bases. Germline loops: CDR1 SGHTA, CDR2 FQGNSA. The CDR3 runs to 15 residues. The junction had 6 bases not matched to a gene; V was cut back by 4 bases and J by 2 bases. The CDR3 protein is CASSYDRGEPYEQYF. The CDR3 bases are TGTGCCAGCAGCTACGACAGGGGGGAACCCTACGAGCAGTACTTC.

The J gene is TRBJ2-7, the V gene TRBV11-2; D gene unclear. Germline CDR1 reads SGHAT; CDR2 reads FQNNGV. This CDR3 has 15 amino acids. V was clipped by 5 bases and J by 4 bases, with 18 bases between them. The CDR3 DNA follows: TGTGCCAGCAGCCGAAGACAAAGCGACAATTACGAGCAGTACTTC. It translates to CASSRRQSDNYEQYF.

A single count supports this clone. The V and J genes are TRBV28 and TRBJ2-5; D remains ambiguous. There are 13 residues in the CDR3. Germline CDR1 is MDHEN and CDR2 is SYDVKM. The V end lost 3 bases, the J end lost 5 bases, and 10 bases lay between the germline ends. The CDR3 loop reads CASSFWQTETQYF. For the CDR3, the DNA is TGTGCCAGCAGTTTTTGGCAAACCGAGACCCAGTACTTC.